By sample share, the clone carrying this TCR beta chain is medium-sized. The antigen is undetermined. TCR beta rearrangements were amplified from peripheral blood genomic DNA. The entry originates in a study of T cell repertoires in aging, cancer and after chemotherapy. Turning to the study itself: Six age groups, ranging from 30 or younger to 70 or older, included the donors. Patients with chronic lymphocytic leukemia were sampled before and after fludarabine- or bendamustine-based chemotherapy. The full dataset contained around 8.2 million TCR reads. Study outcomes and limitations: Compared with age-matched healthy donors, untreated hematological or solid cancer patients showed higher blood TCR clonality.

A mixed TRB-A/B primer pool amplified rearranged TRB by multiplex touch-down PCR. In TCRdb, the multiplex PCR reads were re-called with MiXCR into one record per CDR3 protein. The sample consists of thousands of distinct CDR3 sequences, roughly 22% of them appearing once. The TCR sequence derives from a human donor with a blood cancer. Sequenced: blood.

Here the CDR3 reads CASRRVELNTGELFF. CDR3 in DNA: TGTGCCAGTAGGAGGGTCGAGTTGAACACCGGGGAGCTGTTTTTT. The chain recombines TRBV19 with TRBJ2-2; TRBD2 might be the D (5 bases). The CDR3 runs to 15 residues. V was pared by 6 bases and J by 1 base, with 12 bases between. CDR1 and CDR2 (germline): LNHDA, SQIVND (reference sequence).